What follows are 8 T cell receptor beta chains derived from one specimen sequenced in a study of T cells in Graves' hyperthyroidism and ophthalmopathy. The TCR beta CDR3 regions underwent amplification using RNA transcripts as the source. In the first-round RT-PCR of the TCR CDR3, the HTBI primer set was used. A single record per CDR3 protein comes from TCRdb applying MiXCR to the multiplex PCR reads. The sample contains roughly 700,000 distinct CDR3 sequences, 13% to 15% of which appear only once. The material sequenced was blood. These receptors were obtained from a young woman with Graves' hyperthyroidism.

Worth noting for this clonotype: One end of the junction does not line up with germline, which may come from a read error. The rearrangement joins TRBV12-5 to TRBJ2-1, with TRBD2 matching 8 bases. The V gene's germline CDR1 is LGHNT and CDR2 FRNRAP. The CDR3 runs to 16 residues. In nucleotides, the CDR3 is TGTGCTAGTGGTATGGTAGCGGGAAAATCTCCGCATGAGCAGTTCTTC. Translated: CASGMVAGKSPHEQFF.

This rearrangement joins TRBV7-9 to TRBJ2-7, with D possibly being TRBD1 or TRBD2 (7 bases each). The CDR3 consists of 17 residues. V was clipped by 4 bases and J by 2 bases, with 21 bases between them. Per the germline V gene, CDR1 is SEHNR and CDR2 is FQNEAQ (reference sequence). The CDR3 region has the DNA TGTGCCAGCAGCTCAGGGGGGGTGGACAGAACGGCCTACGAGCAGTACTTC. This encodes CASSSGGVDRTAYEQYF. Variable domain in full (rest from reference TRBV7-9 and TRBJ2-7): DTGVSQNPRHKITKRGQNVTFRCDPISEHNRLYWYRQTLGQGPEFLTYFQNEAQLEKSRLLSDRFSAERPKGSFSTLEIQRTEQGDSAMYLCASSSGGVDRTAYEQYFGPGTRLTVT.

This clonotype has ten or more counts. The CDR3 DNA reads as TGCGCCAGCAGCACATCCGGGACAGGGGTGCGGGACACTGAAGCTTTCTTT. This gives the protein CASSTSGTGVRDTEAFF. V gene TRBV5-1 combines with J gene TRBJ1-1; TRBD1 aligns across 10 bases. CDR3 length: 17 amino acids. Germline V gene sequence: CDR1 SGHRS, CDR2 YFSETQ. V was clipped by 4 bases and J by 3 bases; unmatched bases: 12.

Here the CDR3 DNA reads TGCAGCGTTGACGGGACAGGCCTAGCGGGAGGACGGGAGCAGTACTTC. This codes for CSVDGTGLAGGREQYF. The rearrangement uses TRBV29-1 and TRBJ2-7; 11 bases align to TRBD2. V dropped 3 bases and J dropped 7; count of bases not matched to a gene: 14. Germline V gives CDR1 SQVTM, CDR2 ANQGSEA. The CDR3 has 16 amino acids.

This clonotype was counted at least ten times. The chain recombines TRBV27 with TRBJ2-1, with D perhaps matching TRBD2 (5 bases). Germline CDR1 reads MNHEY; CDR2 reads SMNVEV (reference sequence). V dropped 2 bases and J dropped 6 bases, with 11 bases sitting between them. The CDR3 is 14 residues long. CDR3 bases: TGTGCCAGCAGTTTAAGCGGAGATGCCAATGAGCAGTTCTTC. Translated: CASSLSGDANEQFF.

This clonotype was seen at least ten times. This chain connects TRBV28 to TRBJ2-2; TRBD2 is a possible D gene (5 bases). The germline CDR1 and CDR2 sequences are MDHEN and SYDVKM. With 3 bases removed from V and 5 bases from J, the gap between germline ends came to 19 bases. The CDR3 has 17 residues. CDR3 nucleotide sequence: TGTGCCAGCAGTTTGCCCCTAGCAACGAGAGGGACCGGGGAGCTGTTTTTT. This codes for CASSLPLATRGTGELFF.

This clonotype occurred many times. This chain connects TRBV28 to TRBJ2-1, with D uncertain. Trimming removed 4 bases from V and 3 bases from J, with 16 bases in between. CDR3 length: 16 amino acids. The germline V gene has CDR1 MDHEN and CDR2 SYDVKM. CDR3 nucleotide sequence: TGTGCCAGCAGTTCTACTCCCTGGAAGGTCTACAATGAGCAGTTCTTC. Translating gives CASSSTPWKVYNEQFF.

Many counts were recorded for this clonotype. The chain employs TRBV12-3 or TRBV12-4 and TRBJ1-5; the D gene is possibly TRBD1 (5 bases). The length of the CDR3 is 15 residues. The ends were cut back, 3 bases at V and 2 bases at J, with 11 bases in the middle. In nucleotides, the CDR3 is TGTGCCAGCAGTTTTACCGGAGGGGGCAATCAGCCCCAGCATTTT. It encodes CASSFTGGGNQPQHF.